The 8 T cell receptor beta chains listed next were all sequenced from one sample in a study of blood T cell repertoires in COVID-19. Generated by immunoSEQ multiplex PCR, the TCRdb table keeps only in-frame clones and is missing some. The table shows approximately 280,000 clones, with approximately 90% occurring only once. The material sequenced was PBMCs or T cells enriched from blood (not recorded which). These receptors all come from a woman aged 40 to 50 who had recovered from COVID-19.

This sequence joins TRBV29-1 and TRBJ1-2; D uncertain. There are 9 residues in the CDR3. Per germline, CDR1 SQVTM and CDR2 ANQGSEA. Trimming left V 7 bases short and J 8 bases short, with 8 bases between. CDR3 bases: TGCAGCGCCAGCGAAGGCTACACCTTC. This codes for CSASEGYTF.

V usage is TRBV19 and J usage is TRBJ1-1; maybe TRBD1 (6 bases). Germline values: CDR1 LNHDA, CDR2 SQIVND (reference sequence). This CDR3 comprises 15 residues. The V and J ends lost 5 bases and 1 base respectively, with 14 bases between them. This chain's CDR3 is CASSVGGTSNTEAFF. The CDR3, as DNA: TGTGCCAGTAGTGTGGGAGGGACATCGAACACTGAAGCTTTCTTT. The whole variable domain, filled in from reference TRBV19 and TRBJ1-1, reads DGGITQSPKYLFRKEGQNVTLSCEQNLNHDAMYWYRQDPGQGLRLIYYSQIVNDFQKGDIAEGYSVSREKKESFPLTVTSAQKNPTAFYLCASSVGGTSNTEAFFGQGTRLTVV.

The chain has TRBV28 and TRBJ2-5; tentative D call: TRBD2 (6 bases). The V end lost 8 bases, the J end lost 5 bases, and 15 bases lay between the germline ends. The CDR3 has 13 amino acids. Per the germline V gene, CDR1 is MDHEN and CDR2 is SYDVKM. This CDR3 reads CASRADRGETQYF. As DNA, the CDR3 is TGTGCCAGCCGGGCAGACCGGGGGGAGACCCAGTACTTC.

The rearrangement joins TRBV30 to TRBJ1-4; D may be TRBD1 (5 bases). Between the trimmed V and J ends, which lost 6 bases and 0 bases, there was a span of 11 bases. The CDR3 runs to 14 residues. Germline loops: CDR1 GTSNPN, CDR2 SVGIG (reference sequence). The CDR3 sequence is CACTGQATNEKLFF. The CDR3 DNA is TGTGCCTGCACTGGACAAGCAACTAATGAAAAACTGTTTTTT.

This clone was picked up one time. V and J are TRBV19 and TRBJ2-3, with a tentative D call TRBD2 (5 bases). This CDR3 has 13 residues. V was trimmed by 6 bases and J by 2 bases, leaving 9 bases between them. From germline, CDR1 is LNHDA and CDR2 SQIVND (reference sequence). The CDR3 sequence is CASSFSVTDTQYF. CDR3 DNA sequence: TGTGCCAGTAGCTTTAGCGTCACAGATACGCAGTATTTT.

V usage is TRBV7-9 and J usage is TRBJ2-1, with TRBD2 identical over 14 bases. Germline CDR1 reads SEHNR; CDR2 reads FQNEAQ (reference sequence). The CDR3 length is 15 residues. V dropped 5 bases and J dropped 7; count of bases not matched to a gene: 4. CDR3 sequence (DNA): TGTGCCAGCAGCATAGGACTAGCGGGAGGAAATGAGCAGTTCTTC. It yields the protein CASSIGLAGGNEQFF.

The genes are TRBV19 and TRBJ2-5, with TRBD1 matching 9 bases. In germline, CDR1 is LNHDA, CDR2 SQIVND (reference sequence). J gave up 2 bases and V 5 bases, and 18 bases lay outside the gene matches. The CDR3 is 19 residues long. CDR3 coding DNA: TGTGCCAGTAGTTCCGAATTCCTCGGGACAGGGTCAGAACAAGAGACCCAGTACTTC. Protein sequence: CASSSEFLGTGSEQETQYF.

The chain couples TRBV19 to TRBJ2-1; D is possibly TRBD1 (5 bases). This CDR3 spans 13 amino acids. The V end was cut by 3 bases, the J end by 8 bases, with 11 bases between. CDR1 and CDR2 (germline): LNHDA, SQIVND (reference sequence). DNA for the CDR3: TGTGCCAGTAGTATCCGAGTAGGGGATGAGCAGTTCTTC. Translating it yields CASSIRVGDEQFF.